The clone carrying this T cell receptor beta chain was observed once. This entry comes from a study of blood T cell repertoires in COVID-19. As for the study in general: Acute and convalescent COVID-19 samples came from the United States, Italy and Spain. PBMCs, B-cell-depleted T cells, or T cells were the source of the cDNA or gDNA that made up the material.

Original handling: Reference gene primers were amplified, and this amplification served to estimate nucleated cell counts. Some clones are missing from TCRdb's copy, which holds only in-frame ones; the method was immunoSEQ multiplex PCR. The DNA was the basis for D and trimming; V, J and clone size are from that table. The sample holds about 78,000 clones, around nine tenths seen once. This CDR3 region has 15 residues. Trimming cost V 8 bases and J 0 bases; bases outside gene matches: 7. The germline gives CDR1 MNHEY, CDR2 SVGAGI. The clonotype was recovered from a man aged 45-65 years with active or convalescent COVID-19. The specimen was peripheral blood. The chain recombines TRBV6-5 with TRBJ2-3; 8 nucleotides align to TRBD1. The CDR3 region is CASPRTGPSTDTQYF. CDR3 coding DNA: TGTGCCAGCCCCAGGACAGGGCCTAGCACAGATACGCAGTATTTT.